This T cell receptor (beta chain) was sequenced in a study of T cells in Graves' hyperthyroidism and ophthalmopathy. Whole-study findings and limits: Most clonotypes that expanded in the thyroid above 0.001 also showed up in blood. The model made its ophthalmopathy prediction, and onset followed a median approximately 6 months later.

Amplification of TCR beta CDR3 regions was performed using RNA transcripts as template. First-round RT-PCR of the TCR CDR3 relied on the HTBI primer set. TCRdb independently ran MiXCR on the multiplex PCR reads; one entry per CDR3 protein. The data contain 500,000 to 700,000 distinct CDR3 sequences, roughly 17% of them singletons. Uncontrolled infection, other autoimmune disease, pregnancy or lactation excluded patients. Trimming pared 5 bases from V and 7 bases from J, leaving 14 bases between. In germline, CDR1 is GTSNPN, CDR2 SVGIG (reference sequence). This CDR3 has 12 amino acids. Points on this clonotype: What it recognizes is unknown.

The source material was blood. The chain carries TRBV30 and TRBJ1-2; tentatively, D is TRBD1 (6 bases). The receptor's source is a young woman with Graves' hyperthyroidism. CDR3 sequence: CAWWRRGAGYTF. The DNA of the CDR3 is TGTGCCTGGTGGAGGAGGGGGGCTGGCTACACCTTC.